These 15 T cell receptor beta chains were sequenced from one sample in a study of cytomegalovirus exposure and HLA in healthy donors. The primer mix had 60 Vbeta and 13 Jbeta primers. Only in-frame clones appear in the TCRdb table, and some are missing; sequencing was by immunoSEQ multiplex PCR. The profile shows 170,000 or so clones, 80% to 90% of them singletons. Sequenced input: PBMCs. The receptors were sampled from a girl aged 10 to 17 in good health and CMV-seropositive.

The rearrangement uses TRBV2 and TRBJ2-1; TRBD1 matches 7 bases. This CDR3 is built from 11 residues. With 4 bases clipped from V and 15 bases from J, the junction kept 6 bases outside the gene matches. The germline CDR1 and CDR2 sequences are SNHLY and FYNNEI. CDR3 DNA sequence: TGTGCCAGCAGTGCAGGCAGGGGGACGTTCTTC. Its protein product is CASSAGRGTFF.

The V call is TRBV4-1, the J call TRBJ2-3; possible D gene TRBD2, 5 bases. The CDR3 is 14 amino acids. The germline V gene encodes CDR1 MGHRA and CDR2 YSYEKL. The V end was cut by 0 bases, the J end by 4 bases, with 8 bases between. CDR3 sequence (DNA): TGCGCCAGCAGCCAAGAGGGAGATGCAGATACGCAGTATTTT. Translation gives CASSQEGDADTQYF.

The gene calls are TRBV29-1 and TRBJ2-1; D might be TRBD2 (5 bases). CDR3 length equals 10 residues. The V end was cut by 6 bases, the J end by 15 bases, with 15 bases between. CDR1 and CDR2 from the germline V gene are SQVTM and ANQGSEA. The CDR3: CSVLSLGLFF. The CDR3 DNA sequence: TGCAGCGTCCTCTCACTAGGTCTGTTCTTC.

The J gene is TRBJ1-1, the V gene TRBV4-1, with 8 bases lining up with TRBD1. Germline-derived CDR1 and CDR2 are MGHRA and YSYEKL. The ends lost 6 bases at V and 4 bases at J; junction bases unmatched: 10. The CDR3 runs to 15 residues. The CDR3 region is CASSPAGGAVTEAFF. DNA for the CDR3: TGCGCCAGCAGTCCGGCAGGGGGCGCGGTCACTGAAGCTTTCTTT.

This rearrangement joins TRBV29-1 to TRBJ2-5; maybe TRBD1 (6 bases). Per the germline V gene, CDR1 is SQVTM and CDR2 is ANQGSEA. This CDR3 contains 12 residues. V was trimmed by 6 bases and J by 2 bases, leaving 10 bases between them. CDR3 in DNA: TGCAGCGTAGCTACAGGGCAAGAGACCCAGTACTTC. The encoded protein is CSVATGQETQYF.

This clone was seen more than once but under ten times. Written as DNA, the CDR3 is TGCAGTGCCCGGACAGGCTATGGCTACACCTTC. Translated: CSARTGYGYTF. The V call is TRBV20-1, the J call TRBJ1-2, with 7 bases lining up with TRBD1. The junction had 2 bases not matched to a gene; V was cut back by 6 bases and J by 4 bases. Germline-derived CDR1 and CDR2 are DFQATT and SNEGSKA (reference sequence). The CDR3 totals 11 residues.

The chain uses TRBV9 and TRBJ2-5, with D possibly being TRBD2 (6 bases). V dropped 4 bases and J dropped 2 bases, with 15 bases sitting between them. CDR3 length equals 15 residues. Germline loops: CDR1 SGDLS, CDR2 YYNGEE. Here the CDR3 DNA reads TGTGCCAGCAGCTCCTCGGGCGGGGTACAAGAGACCCAGTACTTC. It specifies CASSSSGGVQETQYF.

The gene calls are TRBV7-6 and TRBJ1-1; D unclear. Trimming cost V 5 bases and J 3 bases, with 13 bases left between them. This CDR3 is built from 14 residues. Per germline, CDR1 SGHVS and CDR2 FNYEAQ. The CDR3 is CASSRTAGYTEAFF. CDR3 in DNA: TGTGCCAGCAGCCGTACAGCGGGGTACACTGAAGCTTTCTTT.

The chain uses TRBV6-5 and TRBJ2-7; D is perhaps TRBD1 (6 bases). Germline V gene sequence: CDR1 MNHEY, CDR2 SVGAGI. V gave up 5 bases and J gave up 1 base, with 9 bases separating them. This CDR3 is 13 amino acids long. CDR3 bases: TGTGCCAGCAGTCTTGGACAGTCCTACGAGCAGTACTTC. Protein product: CASSLGQSYEQYF.

This clone has a single count. The chain employs TRBV9 and TRBJ2-7; D perhaps matches TRBD2 (5 bases). The CDR3 consists of 14 residues. Germline-derived CDR1 and CDR2 are SGDLS and YYNGEE. V lost 0 bases and J lost 6, with 13 bases in between. The CDR3 is CASSVALDLSEQYF. CDR3 DNA sequence: TGTGCCAGCAGCGTAGCTTTGGACTTGAGCGAGCAGTACTTC.

The rearrangement links TRBV2 to TRBJ1-2; D gene ambiguous. The CDR3 spans 11 residues. The V end lost 7 bases, the J end lost 5 bases, and 8 bases lay between the germline ends. The germline CDR1 and CDR2 sequences are SNHLY and FYNNEI. The CDR3 DNA follows: TGTGCCAGCATCGACAAGTATGGCTACACCTTC. This gives the protein CASIDKYGYTF.

The chain combines TRBV6-5 with TRBJ2-7, with 8 bases identical to TRBD2. Per germline, CDR1 MNHEY and CDR2 SVGAGI. V was clipped by 4 bases and J by 7 bases; unmatched bases: 6. The CDR3 contains 13 residues. DNA of the CDR3: TGTGCCAGCAGTTGGCGGGGGGAGTGGGAGCAGTACTTC. This sequence encodes CASSWRGEWEQYF.

V is TRBV5-5 and J is TRBJ1-2; 8 bases match TRBD1. The V segment lost 6 bases and the J segment 3 bases; nucleotides outside the gene matches: 7. The CDR3 runs to 14 residues. Germline assignment: CDR1 SGHKS and CDR2 YYEKEE (reference sequence). CDR3 residues: CASILAGGYYGYTF. The CDR3 DNA follows: TGTGCCAGCATCCTCGCAGGGGGCTACTATGGCTACACCTTC.

The CDR3 DNA reads TGTGCCATCAGTGCGGGACTAGCTCAAGAGACCCAGTACTTC. Its protein is CAISAGLAQETQYF. The rearrangement joins TRBV10-3 to TRBJ2-5; 9 bases are a match to TRBD2. V lost 4 bases to trimming and J lost 2 bases; unmatched junction nucleotides: 2. The CDR3 contains 14 residues. Per germline, CDR1 ENHRY and CDR2 SYGVKD.

V and J are TRBV5-1 and TRBJ2-2; D may be TRBD1 (6 bases). From germline, CDR1 is SGHRS and CDR2 YFSETQ. The V and J ends lost 4 bases and 7 bases respectively, with 14 bases between them. This CDR3 spans 14 amino acids. CDR3 sequence reads: CASSRTGSGGELFF. The CDR3, as DNA: TGCGCCAGCAGCCGAACAGGGTCTGGCGGGGAGCTGTTTTTT.